This T cell receptor beta chain was observed in a study of PD-L1 blockade in urothelial cancer. About the study: When patients started atezolizumab at some point between 2013 and 2014, it was given at 1,200 mg intravenously every 3 weeks. Before enrollment, 0 to 3 chemotherapy regimens had been given to patients.

Repertoires were generated with immunoSEQ multiplex PCR, while TCRdb's copy carries only in-frame clones and drops some. Of around 2,500 clones in the sample, 33% were seen once. V lost 6 bases and J 0 bases, leaving 8 bases between the germline ends. The germline CDR1 and CDR2 sequences are MNHGY and SAAAGT. CDR3 length: 13 residues. This receptor was taken from a man aged 65 to 79 with urothelial cancer. The chain links TRBV6-8 to TRBJ1-1; unclear D gene. The material was tumor tissue, obtained before atezolizumab (anti-PD-L1) treatment. The CDR3 DNA follows: TGTGCCAGCAGGAAGAGCATGAACACTGAAGCTTTCTTT. Amino acid sequence: CASRKSMNTEAFF.